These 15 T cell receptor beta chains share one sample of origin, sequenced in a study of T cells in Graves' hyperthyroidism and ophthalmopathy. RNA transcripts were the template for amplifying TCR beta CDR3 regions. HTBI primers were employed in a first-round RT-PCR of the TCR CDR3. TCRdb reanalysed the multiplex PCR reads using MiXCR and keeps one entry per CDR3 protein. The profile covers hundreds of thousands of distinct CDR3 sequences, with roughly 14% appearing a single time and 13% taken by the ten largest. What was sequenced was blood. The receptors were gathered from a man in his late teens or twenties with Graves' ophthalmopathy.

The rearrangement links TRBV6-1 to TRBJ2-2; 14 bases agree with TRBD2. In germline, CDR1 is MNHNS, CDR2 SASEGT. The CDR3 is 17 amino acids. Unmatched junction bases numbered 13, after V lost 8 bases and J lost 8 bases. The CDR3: CASFLGGGLAGVGELFF. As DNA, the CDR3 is TGTGCCAGCTTCCTGGGGGGGGGACTAGCGGGAGTAGGGGAGCTGTTTTTT.

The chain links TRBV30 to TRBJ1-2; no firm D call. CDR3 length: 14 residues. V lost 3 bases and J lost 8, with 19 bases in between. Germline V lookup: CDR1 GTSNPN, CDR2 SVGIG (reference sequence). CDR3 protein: CAWSVGRNPWGYTF. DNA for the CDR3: TGTGCCTGGAGCGTTGGACGGAATCCTTGGGGCTACACCTTC.

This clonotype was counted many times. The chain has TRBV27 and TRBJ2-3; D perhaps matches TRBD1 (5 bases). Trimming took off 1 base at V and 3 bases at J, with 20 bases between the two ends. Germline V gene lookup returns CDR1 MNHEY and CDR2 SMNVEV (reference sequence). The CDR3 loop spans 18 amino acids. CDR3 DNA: TGTGCCAGCAGTTTATACTCCCAGGGCCCGACCTATACAGATACGCAGTATTTT. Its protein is CASSLYSQGPTYTDTQYF.

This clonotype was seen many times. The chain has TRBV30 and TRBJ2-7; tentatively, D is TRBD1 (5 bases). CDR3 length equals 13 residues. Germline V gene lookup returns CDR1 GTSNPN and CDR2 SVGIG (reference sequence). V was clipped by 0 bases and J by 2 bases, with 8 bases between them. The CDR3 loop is CAWSVGAPYEQYF. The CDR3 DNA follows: TGTGCCTGGAGTGTTGGGGCCCCCTACGAGCAGTACTTC.

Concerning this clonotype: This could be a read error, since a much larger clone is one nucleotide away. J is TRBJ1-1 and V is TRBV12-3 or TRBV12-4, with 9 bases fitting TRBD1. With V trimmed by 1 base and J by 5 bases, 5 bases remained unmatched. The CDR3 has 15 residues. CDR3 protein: CASSLGTGALTEAFF. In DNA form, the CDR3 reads TGTGCCAGCAGTTTAGGGACAGGGGCTTTAACTGAAGCTTTCTTT.

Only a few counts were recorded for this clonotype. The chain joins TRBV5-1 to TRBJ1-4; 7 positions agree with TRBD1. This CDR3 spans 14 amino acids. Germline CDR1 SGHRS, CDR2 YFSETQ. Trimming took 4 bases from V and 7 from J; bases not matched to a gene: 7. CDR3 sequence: CASSPQGEGEKLFF. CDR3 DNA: TGCGCCAGCAGCCCCCAGGGGGAGGGTGAAAAACTGTTTTTT. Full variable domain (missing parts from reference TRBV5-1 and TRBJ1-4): KAGVTQTPRYLIKTRGQQVTLSCSPISGHRSVSWYQQTPGQGLQFLFEYFSETQRNKGNFPGRFSGRQFSNSRSEMNVSTLELGDSALYLCASSPQGEGEKLFFGSGTQLSVL.

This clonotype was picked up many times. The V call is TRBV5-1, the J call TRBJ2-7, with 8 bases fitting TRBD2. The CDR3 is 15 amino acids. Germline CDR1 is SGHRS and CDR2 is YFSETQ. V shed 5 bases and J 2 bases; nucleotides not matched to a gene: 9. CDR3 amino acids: CASSLTSGQAYEQYF. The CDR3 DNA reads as TGCGCCAGCAGTCTAACTAGCGGTCAGGCCTACGAGCAGTACTTC.

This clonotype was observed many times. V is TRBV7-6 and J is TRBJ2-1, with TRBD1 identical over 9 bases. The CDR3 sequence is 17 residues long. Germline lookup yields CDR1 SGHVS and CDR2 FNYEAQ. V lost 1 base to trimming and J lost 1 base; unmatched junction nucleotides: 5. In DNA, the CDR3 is TGTGCCAGCAGCTTAGGAGGGGGGACAGGGTCCTACAATGAGCAGTTCTTC. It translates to CASSLGGGTGSYNEQFF.

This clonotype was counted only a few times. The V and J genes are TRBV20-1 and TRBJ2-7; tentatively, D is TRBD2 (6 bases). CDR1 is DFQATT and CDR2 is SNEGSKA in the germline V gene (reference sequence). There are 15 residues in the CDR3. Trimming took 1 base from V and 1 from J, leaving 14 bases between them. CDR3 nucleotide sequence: TGCAGTGCTAGAGGGGTTAGCGGATATTCCTACGAGCAGTACTTC. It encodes CSARGVSGYSYEQYF.

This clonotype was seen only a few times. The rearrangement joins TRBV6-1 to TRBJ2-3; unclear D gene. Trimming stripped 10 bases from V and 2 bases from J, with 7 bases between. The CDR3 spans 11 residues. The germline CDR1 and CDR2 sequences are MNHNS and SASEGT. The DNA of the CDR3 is TGTGCCACCTACTACACAGATACGCAGTATTTT. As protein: CATYYTDTQYF.

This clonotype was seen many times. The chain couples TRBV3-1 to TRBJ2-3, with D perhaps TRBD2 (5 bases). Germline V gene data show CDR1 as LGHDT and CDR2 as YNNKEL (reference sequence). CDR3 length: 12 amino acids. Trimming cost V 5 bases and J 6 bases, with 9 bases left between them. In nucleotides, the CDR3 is TGTGCCAGCAGCATGACTACTGATACGCAGTATTTT. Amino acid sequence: CASSMTTDTQYF.

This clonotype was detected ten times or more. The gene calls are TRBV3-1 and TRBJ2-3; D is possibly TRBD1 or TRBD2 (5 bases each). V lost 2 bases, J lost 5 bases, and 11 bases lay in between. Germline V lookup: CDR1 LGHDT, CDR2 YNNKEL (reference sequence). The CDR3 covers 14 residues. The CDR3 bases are TGTGCCAGCAGCCAAACCCTTGGGGGAGATACGCAGTATTTT. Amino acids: CASSQTLGGDTQYF.

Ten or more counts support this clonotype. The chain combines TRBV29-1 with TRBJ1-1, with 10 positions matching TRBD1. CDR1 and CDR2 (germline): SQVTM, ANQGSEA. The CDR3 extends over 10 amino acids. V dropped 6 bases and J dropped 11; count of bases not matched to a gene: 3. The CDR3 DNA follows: TGCAGCGTAGACAGGGGGCTGGCTTTCTTT. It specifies CSVDRGLAFF.

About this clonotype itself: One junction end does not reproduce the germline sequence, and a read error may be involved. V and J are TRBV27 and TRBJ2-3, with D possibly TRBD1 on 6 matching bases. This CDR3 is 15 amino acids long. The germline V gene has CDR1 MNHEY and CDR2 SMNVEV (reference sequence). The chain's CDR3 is CASSWGPGYTDAQYF. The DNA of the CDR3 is TGTGCCAGCAGTTGGGGGCCCGGGTACACAGATGCGCAGTATTTT.

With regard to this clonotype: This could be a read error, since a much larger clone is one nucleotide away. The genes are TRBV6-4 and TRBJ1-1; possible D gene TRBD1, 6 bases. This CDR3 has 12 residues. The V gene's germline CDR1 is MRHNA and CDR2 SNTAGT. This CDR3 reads CAGRGEGGEAFF. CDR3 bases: TGTGCCGGCAGAGGCGAAGGGGGTGAAGCTTTCTTT.